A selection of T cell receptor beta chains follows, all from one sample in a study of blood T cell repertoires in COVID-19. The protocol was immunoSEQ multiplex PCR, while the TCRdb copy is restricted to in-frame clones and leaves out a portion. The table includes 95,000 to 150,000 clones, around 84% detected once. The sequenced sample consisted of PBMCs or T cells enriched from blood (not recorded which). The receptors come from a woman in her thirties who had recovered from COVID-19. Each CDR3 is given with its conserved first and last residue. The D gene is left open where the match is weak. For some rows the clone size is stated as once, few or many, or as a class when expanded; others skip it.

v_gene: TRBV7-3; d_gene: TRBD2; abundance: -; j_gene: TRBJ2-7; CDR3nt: TGTGCCAGCAGCCTAGGATTAGCGGGGAACTACGAGCAGTACTTC; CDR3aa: CASSLGLAGNYEQYF
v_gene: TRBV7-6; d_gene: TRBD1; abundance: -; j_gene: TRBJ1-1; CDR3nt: TGTGCCAGCAGCTTAGTTTCGACAGGGAGGTTCGCTGAAGCTTTCTTT; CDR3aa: CASSLVSTGRFAEAFF
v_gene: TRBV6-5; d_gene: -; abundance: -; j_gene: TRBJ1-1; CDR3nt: TGTGCCAGCAACTTCGACAGGAGGAACACTGAAGCTTTCTTT; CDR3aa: CASNFDRRNTEAFF
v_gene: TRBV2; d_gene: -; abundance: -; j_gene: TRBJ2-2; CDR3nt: TGTGCCAGCAGGGAAGACAGAGCCGGGGAGCTGTTTTTT; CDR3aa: CASREDRAGELFF
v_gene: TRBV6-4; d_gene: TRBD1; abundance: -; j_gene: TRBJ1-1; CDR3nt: TGTGCCAGCAGTGCAAATTCAGGGGGACAAGCTTTCTTT; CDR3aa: CASSANSGGQAFF
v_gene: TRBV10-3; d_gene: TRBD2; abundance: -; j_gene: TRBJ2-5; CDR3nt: TGTGCCACCCAGCGGGAGGGCCTGGAGACCCAGTACTTC; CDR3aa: CATQREGLETQYF
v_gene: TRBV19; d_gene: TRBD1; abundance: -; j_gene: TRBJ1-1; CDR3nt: TGTGCCAGTAGTATAGATACGCGGACAGGCGGGGACACTGAAGCTTTCTTT; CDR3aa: CASSIDTRTGGDTEAFF
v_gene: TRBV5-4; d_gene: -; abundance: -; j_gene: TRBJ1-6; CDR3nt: TGTGCCAGCAGCAGACAACAGGGTATAGGATCACCCCTCCACTTT; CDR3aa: CASSRQQGIGSPLHF
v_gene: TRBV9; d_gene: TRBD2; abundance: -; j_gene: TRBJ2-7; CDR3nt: TGTGCCAGCAGCGCCTCCTCTAGCGGGAGAAACGTATACGAGCAGTACTTC; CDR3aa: CASSASSSGRNVYEQYF
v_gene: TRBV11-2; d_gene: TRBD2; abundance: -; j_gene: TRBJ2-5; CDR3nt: TGTGCCAGCAGCTGGGTTGCGGGAGTCGGGCAAGAGACCCAGTACTTC; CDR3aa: CASSWVAGVGQETQYF
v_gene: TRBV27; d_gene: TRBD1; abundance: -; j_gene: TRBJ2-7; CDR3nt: TGTGCCAGCAGCCCGACAGGGGGCCCCTACGAGCAGTACTTC; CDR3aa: CASSPTGGPYEQYF
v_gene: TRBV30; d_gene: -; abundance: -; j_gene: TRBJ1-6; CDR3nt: TGTGCCTGGAGAGGACACTATAATTCACCCCTCCACTTT; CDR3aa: CAWRGHYNSPLHF
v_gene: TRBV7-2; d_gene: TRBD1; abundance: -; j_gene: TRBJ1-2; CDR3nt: TGTGCCAGCAGCCTTCGACAGGGGGATGGCTACACCTTC; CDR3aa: CASSLRQGDGYTF
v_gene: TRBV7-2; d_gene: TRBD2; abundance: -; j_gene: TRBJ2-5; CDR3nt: TGTGCCAGCAGCTTAGCGGTCGGCGGGAGCGTGGAGACCCAGTACTTC; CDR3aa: CASSLAVGGSVETQYF
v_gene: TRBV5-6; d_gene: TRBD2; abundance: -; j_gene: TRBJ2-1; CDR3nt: TGTGCCAGCAGCTTGGGTCCTAGCGGGAGTTGGGACAATGAGCAGTTCTTC; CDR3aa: CASSLGPSGSWDNEQFF
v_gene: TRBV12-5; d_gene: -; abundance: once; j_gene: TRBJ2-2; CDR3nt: TGTGCTAGTGGGCAAAATAGAGGGGAGCTGTTTTTT; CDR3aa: CASGQNRGELFF
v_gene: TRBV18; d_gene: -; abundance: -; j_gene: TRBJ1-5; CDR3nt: TGTGCCAGCTCACCACAGGGGGGGCAGCCCCAGCATTTT; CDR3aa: CASSPQGGQPQHF